The T cell receptor (beta chain) described here comes from a study of beta chain features in type 1 diabetes. Study-wide results and caveats: Shorter templates might be favored by PCR, and equally so in patients and in controls. TCRB rearrangement may or may not be influenced by HLA type; here this remained unresolved.

Cells sorted by CD45RO/CCR7/CD25/CD127/CD95/CD27 comprised CD4+ naive, central memory, regulatory and stem cell-like memory cells. The CDR3 loop spans 13 amino acids. Trimming cost V 11 bases and J 0 bases, with 13 bases left between them. Germline V gene sequence: CDR1 SGHTA, CDR2 FQGTGA. Expressed TCRB transcripts got sequenced, as all isolated RNA was reverse transcribed. Regulatory, naive and central memory T cell samples averaged approximately 3.9 million reads. Measured with immunoSEQ multiplex PCR; TCRdb has only the in-frame clones, and not every one. The top ten clones hold about 0.086% of a sample with about 620,000 clones, 15% to 17% of them seen once. Of note for this clone: Its specificity is unknown.

The chain is built from TRBV7-3 and TRBJ1-1, with D maybe TRBD1 (6 bases). This receptor was identified in a man younger than 30 in good health. The specimen sequenced was naive CD4+ T cells from blood. CDR3 in amino acids: CASAGAMNTEAFF. The CDR3 coding sequence is TGTGCCTCTGCGGGGGCTATGAACACTGAAGCTTTCTTT.